This T cell receptor (beta chain) was retrieved from a study of OX40 agonist ivuxolimab in advanced cancers. Background for the entire study: Ivuxolimab was a fully human IgG2 agonistic monoclonal antibody targeting the costimulatory receptor OX40 (CD134). Intravenous ivuxolimab was administered to patients every 2 weeks at six dose levels: 0.01, 0.1, 0.3, 1.5, 3 and 10 mg/kg. Of the approximately 54 dose-escalation patients, hepatocellular carcinoma was present in about 20, melanoma in approximately 15, renal cell carcinoma in 9 and head and neck cancer in 9. In the dose-escalation cohort, roughly 80% of patients were male, and the mean age was around 60 years, with a range of 23 to 79. Patients were allowed to have had prior anti-PD-1, anti-PD-L1 or anti-CTLA-4 therapy, and around 40% of the dose-escalation patients had previously received checkpoint inhibitors. Partial responses were achieved by three dose-escalation patients, of whom one had hepatocellular carcinoma and two had cutaneous melanoma. Peripheral TCRbeta sequencing was intended to test whether TCR sequence diversity was altered and clonal T-cell expansion was caused by ivuxolimab. The paper reports the monotherapy dose-escalation portion (N of about 50 patients) of the phase I ivuxolimab trial.

Study-level results and caveats: After ivuxolimab, more expanded clones were found on average in CD8+ T cells than in CD4+ T cells. Low levels of normalized T-cell clonal expansion were also seen in some nonresponding patients. At doses from 0.1 to 3.0 mg/kg, clonal expansion was seen in both CD4+ and CD8+ blood T cells between baseline and week 6. Partial responders in the 0.1-3.0 mg/kg groups had among the lowest normalized peripheral clonal expansion, especially among CD8+ T cells. The antigen specificity of the peripheral T cells that underwent clonal expansion was not determined.

Points on this clone: Its antigen is currently not known. Base qualities are not recorded, but no much larger clone differs from it by a single base.

To sequence the TCRbeta CDR3 region, genomic DNA was isolated from the sorted cells. TCRbeta CDR3 regions were sequenced using the immunoSEQ Assay. TCRdb's version of the immuneACCESS table is confined to in-frame rearrangements and falls short of the full clone set. An unresolved V gene accounts for under half of the shortfall where checked; the remainder is of unknown origin. The sample includes about 100,000 clones, with approximately 84% observed a single time. In total, the top ten clones hold 4.5% to 5.5% of the sample. The trial excluded patients who had a history of autoimmune disease or were on systemic immunosuppression. In every dose cohort, peripheral blood was drawn for TCR sequencing at baseline, cycle 4 day 1, and cycle 7 day 1. Samples came from an open-label, multicenter, first-in-human phase I dose-escalation trial of ivuxolimab. Adults with locally advanced or metastatic head and neck squamous cell, hepatocellular, melanoma or renal cell carcinoma were enrolled in the trial. Before TCR sequencing, CD4+ T cells and CD8+ T cells were sorted from peripheral blood as separate populations.

The sequence was obtained from an adult with an advanced solid tumor such as melanoma, head and neck, liver or kidney cancer. Sequenced material: CD4+ or CD8+ T cells sorted from blood, taken in a trial of the OX40 agonist ivuxolimab.

This receptor has the CDR3 CASSSGQVDEAFF. The sequence in DNA is TGTGCCAGCAGCTCGGGACAGGTTGACGAAGCTTTCTTT. In this chain, TRBV7-2 is recombined with TRBJ1-1, and TRBD1 aligns with 8 junction nucleotides. The CDR3 spans 13 residues, from the cysteine through the phenylalanine. The entry retains the CDR3 DNA only, 39 bases that are in frame from base 1. The germline V gene sets CDR1 to SGHTA and CDR2 to FQGNSA. V trim: 4 bases; J trim: 8 bases; unmatched bases: 6.